This TCR beta chain was sequenced for a study of regulatory and conventional T cells in RAG deficiency. Notes on the study in general: Compared with controls, unique Treg TCR beta sequences dropped roughly 100-fold in Omenn syndrome and CID/AS. Shorter CDR3s in all patient subsets; >75% Treg-Tconv overlap in Omenn. Sorted Omenn CD25-high CD127-low cells may not be bona fide Tregs.

Data came from immunoSEQ multiplex PCR; TCRdb stores just in-frame clones and leaves some out. The table shows 25,000 to 35,000 clones, with 96% occurring only once. Per the germline V gene, CDR1 is ENHRY and CDR2 is SYGVKD. CDR3 length: 15 residues. V was cut by 3 bases and J by 8 bases, with 17 bases left in between. To note about this clone: Antigen unknown.

Conventional CD4+ T cells were sorted from blood as CD25-low CD127-high cells. These data were likewise used in another study, on regulatory T cells. That report adds: The primer mix had 52 TRBV and 13 TRBJ primers. In patients, unique TRB V-J pairs were restricted and V/J usage skewed, especially in Tregs.

The chain combines TRBV10-3 with TRBJ2-1, with D possibly being TRBD2 (7 bases). This TCR derives from a human donor in good health. The sequencing input was CD25- CD4+ T cells sorted from blood. This chain's CDR3 is CAISERGAPSDEQFF. For the CDR3, the DNA is TGTGCCATCAGTGAACGGGGGGCCCCTTCGGATGAGCAGTTCTTC.